Each of the 25 T cell receptor beta chains below was sequenced from the same sample in a study of T cell changes during pregnancy in multiple sclerosis. Clones were sequenced by immunoSEQ multiplex PCR, and TCRdb holds only the in-frame ones, with some missing. The data show over 60,000 clones, about 91% seen once. The sample consisted of CD4+ T cells from peripheral blood mononuclear cells, taken in the third trimester of pregnancy. The source of these receptors is a female donor in good health, enrolled as a control in a pregnancy study.

A single count supports this clone. The rearrangement joins TRBV7-3 to TRBJ1-1; a weak D match, TRBD1 (5 bases). CDR1 and CDR2 from the germline V gene are SGHTA and FQGTGA. The CDR3 spans 14 residues. Between the trimmed V and J ends, which lost 5 bases and 0 bases, there was a span of 10 bases. CDR3 residues: CASSPGIMNTEAFF. In nucleotides, the CDR3 is TGTGCCAGCAGCCCAGGGATCATGAACACTGAAGCTTTCTTT.

The chain has TRBV19 and TRBJ2-2; 7 nucleotides match TRBD1. The CDR3 totals 16 residues. Germline lookup yields CDR1 LNHDA and CDR2 SQIVND (reference sequence). After removal of 8 bases from V and 1 base from J, the junction contained 10 bases not matched to a gene. CDR3 protein: CASQTGTAKNTGELFF. The CDR3 DNA reads as TGTGCCAGTCAAACCGGGACAGCCAAGAACACCGGGGAGCTGTTTTTT.

The rearrangement uses TRBV27 and TRBJ2-2; maybe TRBD1 (5 bases). The CDR3 length is 13 residues. The germline V gene has CDR1 MNHEY and CDR2 SMNVEV (reference sequence). Trimming took off 7 bases at V and 2 bases at J, with 8 bases between the two ends. CDR3 coding DNA: TGTGCCAGCACCACAGGAAACACCGGGGAGCTGTTTTTT. The encoded protein is CASTTGNTGELFF.

This chain links TRBV11-3 with TRBJ2-1; the match to TRBD1 covers 7 bases. The CDR3 covers 15 residues. Germline assignment: CDR1 SGHNT and CDR2 YENEEA. Trimming removed 5 bases from V and 3 bases from J; junction bases left unmatched: 7. Here the CDR3 DNA reads TGTGCCAGCAGCAAAACCGGGACAGTCTACAATGAGCAGTTCTTC. Its protein product is CASSKTGTVYNEQFF. Combining the CDR3 with reference TRBV11-3 and TRBJ2-1 gives the whole variable domain EAGVVQSPRYKIIEKKQPVAFWCNPISGHNTLYWYLQNLGQGPELLIRYENEEAVDDSQLPKDRFSAERLKGVDSTLKIQPAELGDSAVYLCASSKTGTVYNEQFFGPGTRLTVL.

This chain uses TRBV27 with TRBJ2-1, with D tentatively TRBD2 (6 bases). This CDR3 has 13 amino acids. Germline V lookup: CDR1 MNHEY, CDR2 SMNVEV (reference sequence). V was shortened by 2 bases and J by 10 bases, with 12 bases between the two germline ends. This CDR3 is CASSLRLDNEQFF. CDR3 DNA: TGTGCCAGCAGTTTACGACTAGATAACGAGCAGTTCTTC.

The genes are TRBV20-1 and TRBJ2-7; D gene unclear. Germline V gives CDR1 DFQATT, CDR2 SNEGSKA (reference sequence). The CDR3 is 11 residues long. The V gene lost 3 bases and the J gene lost 7 bases, with 10 bases spanning the gap. The CDR3 DNA reads TGCAGTGCTAGTAATTTACGGGAGCAGTACTTC. Its translation: CSASNLREQYF.

The V and J genes are TRBV30 and TRBJ2-2; the D gene is possibly TRBD1 (6 bases). Trimming took off 2 bases at V and 4 bases at J, with 8 bases between the two ends. Germline loops: CDR1 GTSNPN, CDR2 SVGIG (reference sequence). This CDR3 is 13 amino acids long. The DNA for the CDR3 is TGTGCCTGGAGTAGGGGGAGCACCGGGGAGCTGTTTTTT. Translated: CAWSRGSTGELFF.

This clone was detected a few times. This chain connects TRBV19 to TRBJ1-1; the match to TRBD1 covers 9 bases. This CDR3 has 14 amino acids. Germline CDR1 is LNHDA and CDR2 is SQIVND (reference sequence). Trimming took 6 bases from V and 1 from J; bases not matched to a gene: 3. CDR3 coding DNA: TGTGCCAGTAGGATGGGACAGGGGAACACTGAAGCTTTCTTT. Amino acid sequence: CASRMGQGNTEAFF.

The J gene is TRBJ2-7, the V gene TRBV18; no firm D call. Germline V gene data show CDR1 as KGHSH and CDR2 as LQKENI. The CDR3 sequence is 13 residues long. V was trimmed by 4 bases and J by 2 bases, leaving 9 bases between them. The CDR3 nucleotides are TGTGCCAGCTCACTTGCGGATACCTACGAGCAGTACTTC. The encoded protein is CASSLADTYEQYF.

The V gene is TRBV7-2, the J gene TRBJ1-6; perhaps TRBD1 as D (6 bases). The CDR3 runs to 15 residues. Deletions cut 5 bases from V and 9 bases from J, with 17 bases between. CDR1 and CDR2 (germline): SGHTA, FQGNSA. DNA of the CDR3: TGTGCCAGCAGCAGCGGGGGGGCGGGCGGTTCACCCCTCCACTTT. Amino acids: CASSSGGAGGSPLHF.

The chain employs TRBV19 and TRBJ2-2; TRBD2 is a possible D gene (6 bases). This CDR3 spans 15 amino acids. Germline V lookup: CDR1 LNHDA, CDR2 SQIVND (reference sequence). Trimming left V 1 base short and J 5 bases short, with 11 bases between. CDR3 residues: CASSIAGVGTGELFF. CDR3 bases: TGTGCCAGTAGTATAGCGGGGGTAGGGACCGGGGAGCTGTTTTTT. Combining the CDR3 with reference TRBV19 and TRBJ2-2 gives the whole variable domain DGGITQSPKYLFRKEGQNVTLSCEQNLNHDAMYWYRQDPGQGLRLIYYSQIVNDFQKGDIAEGYSVSREKKESFPLTVTSAQKNPTAFYLCASSIAGVGTGELFFGEGSRLTVL.

This sequence joins TRBV19 and TRBJ1-1; the D is unclear. Germline values: CDR1 LNHDA, CDR2 SQIVND (reference sequence). This CDR3 comprises 12 residues. V lost 4 bases, J lost 10 bases, and 13 bases lay in between. In DNA, the CDR3 is TGTGCCAGTAGTACGGTGGTAGGAGGAGCTTTCTTT. It translates to CASSTVVGGAFF.

The chain joins TRBV30 to TRBJ1-6; TRBD1 might be the D (5 bases). This CDR3 has 13 residues. The germline V and J ends were trimmed by 4 bases and 9 bases, with 13 bases remaining between them. Germline values: CDR1 GTSNPN, CDR2 SVGIG (reference sequence). Written as DNA, the CDR3 is TGTGCCTGGATTAGGCAGGGTACTTCACCCCTCCACTTT. It yields the protein CAWIRQGTSPLHF.

The CDR3 spells CAISSTGRNYGYTF. CDR3 nucleotide sequence: TGTGCCATCAGTTCGACAGGTAGAAATTATGGCTACACCTTC. The gene calls are TRBV10-3 and TRBJ1-2; a weak D match, TRBD1 (6 bases). Germline V gene lookup returns CDR1 ENHRY and CDR2 SYGVKD. V lost 5 bases to trimming and J lost 5 bases, with 15 bases between them. CDR3 length: 14 residues.

This clone occurred once. The gene calls are TRBV2 and TRBJ1-2; D remains ambiguous. Trimming shortened V by 2 bases and J by 4 bases, and 14 bases separated the two germline ends. The CDR3 runs 15 residues. Germline V gene lookup returns CDR1 SNHLY and CDR2 FYNNEI. CDR3 residues: CASSERGSPFYGYTF. In DNA form, the CDR3 reads TGTGCCAGCAGTGAAAGAGGCTCGCCCTTCTATGGCTACACCTTC.

This clone occurred once. This chain joins TRBV6-1 and TRBJ1-1; 9 nucleotides align to TRBD1. Germline-derived CDR1 and CDR2 are MNHNS and SASEGT. Trimming cost V 10 bases and J 5 bases; bases outside gene matches: 11. The CDR3 extends over 14 amino acids. The DNA of the CDR3 is TGTGCCACGCACCCGGGACAGGGCGGGACTGAAGCTTTCTTT. Protein: CATHPGQGGTEAFF.

The CDR3 protein is CASSHGTSGEYEQYF. CDR3 in DNA: TGTGCCAGCAGCCACGGGACTAGCGGGGAATACGAGCAGTACTTC. The chain has TRBV4-2 and TRBJ2-7, with 13 bases that match TRBD2. Germline values: CDR1 LGHNA, CDR2 YNFKEQ. J lost 4 bases, V lost 3 bases, and 3 bases had no gene match. The CDR3 sequence is 15 residues long.

The J gene is TRBJ1-2, the V gene TRBV5-1, with D possibly TRBD1 on 6 matching bases. V lost 6 bases and J 8 bases, leaving 23 bases between the germline ends. The CDR3 is 15 amino acids. Germline V CDR1 and CDR2: SGHRS, YFSETQ. As DNA, the CDR3 is TGCGCCAGCAATTTAAGGACAGACGGTATGGGGGGCTACACCTTC. Translated: CASNLRTDGMGGYTF. Combining the CDR3 with reference TRBV5-1 and TRBJ1-2 gives the whole variable domain KAGVTQTPRYLIKTRGQQVTLSCSPISGHRSVSWYQQTPGQGLQFLFEYFSETQRNKGNFPGRFSGRQFSNSRSEMNVSTLELGDSALYLCASNLRTDGMGGYTFGSGTRLTVV.

This clone is a singleton in its sample. The J gene is TRBJ1-1, the V gene TRBV19; D perhaps matches TRBD1 (5 bases). This CDR3 has 14 amino acids. Trimming took 1 base from V and 10 from J, leaving 16 bases between them. Germline V gives CDR1 LNHDA, CDR2 SQIVND (reference sequence). The CDR3 here is CASSIVGQGKGAFF. CDR3 DNA: TGTGCCAGTAGTATAGTGGGGCAGGGTAAGGGAGCTTTCTTT.

The gene calls are TRBV6-1 and TRBJ2-1; TRBD1 is a possible D gene (5 bases). The V gene's germline CDR1 is MNHNS and CDR2 SASEGT. This CDR3 is 14 amino acids long. V gave up 2 bases and J gave up 6 bases, with 11 bases separating them. CDR3 nucleotide sequence: TGTGCCAGCAGTGAATATACAAGGGGCAATGAGCAGTTCTTC. As protein: CASSEYTRGNEQFF.

This chain uses TRBV30 with TRBJ1-5; D is unresolved. The CDR3 covers 13 residues. V was clipped by 3 bases and J by 5 bases, with 11 bases between them. In germline, CDR1 is GTSNPN, CDR2 SVGIG (reference sequence). CDR3 in amino acids: CAWSPGSDQPQHF. CDR3 nucleotides: TGTGCCTGGAGCCCGGGAAGCGATCAGCCCCAGCATTTT.

The rearrangement uses TRBV19 and TRBJ1-5; D possibly corresponds to TRBD1 (6 bases). Trimming stripped 10 bases from V and 7 bases from J, with 29 bases between. Germline CDR1 and CDR2: LNHDA and SQIVND (reference sequence). The CDR3 has 17 amino acids. CDR3 sequence: CATKGLIRGRGKQPQHF. The DNA for the CDR3 is TGTGCCACTAAGGGCCTCATAAGGGGCAGGGGTAAGCAGCCCCAGCATTTT.

This chain joins TRBV5-1 and TRBJ1-4, with 7 nucleotides matching TRBD1. This CDR3 has 18 amino acids. The V gene end was trimmed by 4 bases and the J gene end by 3 bases; junction bases not matched to a gene: 15. CDR1 SGHRS and CDR2 YFSETQ come from the germline V gene. For the CDR3, the DNA is TGCGCCAGCAGCCAGTCATACAGGGGCCATATGTCTAATGAAAAACTGTTTTTT. This codes for CASSQSYRGHMSNEKLFF. The variable domain in full, with the rest retrieved from reference TRBV5-1 and TRBJ1-4, is KAGVTQTPRYLIKTRGQQVTLSCSPISGHRSVSWYQQTPGQGLQFLFEYFSETQRNKGNFPGRFSGRQFSNSRSEMNVSTLELGDSALYLCASSQSYRGHMSNEKLFFGSGTQLSVL.

This clone was found a few times. V usage is TRBV30 and J usage is TRBJ1-5; D remains unclear. Germline V gene sequence: CDR1 GTSNPN, CDR2 SVGIG (reference sequence). V was clipped by 3 bases and J by 7 bases, with 13 bases between them. The CDR3 is made up of 13 amino acids. The CDR3 loop is CAWSYGTGQPQHF. The CDR3 DNA follows: TGTGCCTGGAGCTATGGAACGGGGCAGCCCCAGCATTTT.

The chain combines TRBV9 with TRBJ1-3, with TRBD1 matching over 10 bases. Per germline, CDR1 SGDLS and CDR2 YYNGEE. CDR3 length: 14 residues. V lost 4 bases to trimming and J lost 4 bases; unmatched junction nucleotides: 2. The CDR3 nucleotides are TGTGCCAGCAGCTTGGACAGGGGGGGAAACACCATATATTTT. Amino acids: CASSLDRGGNTIYF.